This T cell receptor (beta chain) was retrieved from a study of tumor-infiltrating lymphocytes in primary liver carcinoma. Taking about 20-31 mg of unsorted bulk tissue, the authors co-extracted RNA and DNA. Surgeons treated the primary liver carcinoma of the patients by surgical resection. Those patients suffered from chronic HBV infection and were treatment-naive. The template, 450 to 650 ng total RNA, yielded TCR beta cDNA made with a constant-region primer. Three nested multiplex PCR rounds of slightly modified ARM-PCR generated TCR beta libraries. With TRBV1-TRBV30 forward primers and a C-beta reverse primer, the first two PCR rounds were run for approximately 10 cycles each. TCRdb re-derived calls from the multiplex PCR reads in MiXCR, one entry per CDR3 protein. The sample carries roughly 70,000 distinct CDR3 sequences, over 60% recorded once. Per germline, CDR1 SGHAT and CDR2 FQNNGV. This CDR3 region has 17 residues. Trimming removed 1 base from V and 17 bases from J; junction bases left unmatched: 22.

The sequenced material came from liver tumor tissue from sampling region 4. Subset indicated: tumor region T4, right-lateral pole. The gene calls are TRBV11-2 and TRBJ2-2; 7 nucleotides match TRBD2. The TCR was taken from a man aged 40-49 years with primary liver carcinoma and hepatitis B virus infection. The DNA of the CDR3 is TGTGCCAGCAGCTTAGCATTTGGAGGTGCGAACACCGGGGGGTTATTTTTT. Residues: CASSLAFGGANTGGLFF.